The clone carrying this T cell receptor beta chain has a single count. The conserved final phenylalanine or tryptophan is absent from the CDR3, which likely points to a read error. RNA was extracted from bulk tissue without any cell sorting. These data come from a study of tumor and adjacent non-tumor tissue in lung cancer. About the study: Aged roughly 31 to 76 years, patients included more than nine men and 4 to 6 women with stage I to III disease.

TCRbeta libraries were built with three rounds of nested PCR, modified from ARM-PCR. In TCRdb, the multiplex PCR reads were re-called with MiXCR into one record per CDR3 protein. This sample has about 70,000 distinct CDR3 sequences, with around 73% found just once. The CDR3 spans 13 residues. Germline assignment: CDR1 DFQATT and CDR2 SNEGSKA (reference sequence). The receptor was isolated from a man aged 55-75 years with non-small cell lung cancer. The source material was lung tumor tissue. The chain is built from TRBV20-1 and TRBJ2-1; D gene unclear. The CDR3 region is CSARDLPYNEQFL. CDR3 coding DNA: TGTAGTGCTAGAGACTTGCCCTACAATGAGCAGTTCCTC.